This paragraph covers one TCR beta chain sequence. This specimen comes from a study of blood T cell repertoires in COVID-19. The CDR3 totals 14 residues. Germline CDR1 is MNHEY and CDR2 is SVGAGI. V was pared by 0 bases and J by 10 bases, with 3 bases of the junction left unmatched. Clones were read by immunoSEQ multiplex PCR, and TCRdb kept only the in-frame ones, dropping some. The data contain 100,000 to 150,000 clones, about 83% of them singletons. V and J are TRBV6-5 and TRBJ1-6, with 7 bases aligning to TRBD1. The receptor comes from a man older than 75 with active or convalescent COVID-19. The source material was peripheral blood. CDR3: CASSYSAGGSPLHF. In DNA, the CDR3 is TGTGCCAGCAGTTACTCGGCAGGGGGATCACCCCTCCACTTT.